A selection of T cell receptor beta chains follows, all from one sample in a study of blood T cell repertoires in COVID-19. The data were produced by immunoSEQ multiplex PCR, yet TCRdb's version contains in-frame clones alone and is incomplete. The data show some 43,000 clones, about four fifths seen once. The sequencing sample was made of peripheral blood. The receptors come from a man aged 35 to 55 with active or convalescent COVID-19. Both conserved end residues are part of each CDR3. The D gene is left open where the match is weak. Expanded clones are given a class, and other clones once, few, many or no size at all.

>.|TRBV11-2|.|TRBJ2-5
TGTGCCAGCAGCAGAGGGGGGGGCCAGGAGACCCAGTACTTC
CASSRGGGQETQYF
>once|TRBV18|TRBD1|TRBJ2-7
TGTGCCAGCTCGCTACAGGGGGTCTCCAAGGGGGAGCAGTACTTC
CASSLQGVSKGEQYF
>.|TRBV4-1|TRBD1|TRBJ2-1
TGCGCCAGCAGCCTTGGGACAGTAGATACTCCCCCGGGGAATGAGCAGTTCTTC
CASSLGTVDTPPGNEQFF
>.|TRBV12-5|.|TRBJ2-7
TGTGCTAGTGCTCTGGACAGCGTCAACTACGAGCAGTACTTC
CASALDSVNYEQYF
>.|TRBV9|.|TRBJ1-3
TGTGCCAGCAGCGTAGGTGAGGTCTCTGGAAACACCATATATTTT
CASSVGEVSGNTIYF
>few|TRBV21-1|.|TRBJ2-5
TGTGCCAGCAGCATCCAGGTTCAGGACCAAGAGACCCAGTACTTC
CASSIQVQDQETQYF
>.|TRBV2|TRBD2|TRBJ2-1
TGTGCCAGCAGTGAATTAGCGGGAGCCTACAATGAGCAGTTCTTC
CASSELAGAYNEQFF
>once|TRBV7-2|TRBD1|TRBJ2-7
TGTGCCAGCAGCTCCCCGGGACAGCCTCCCTACGAGCAGTACTTC
CASSSPGQPPYEQYF
>.|TRBV9|TRBD1|TRBJ1-1
TGTGCCAGCAGCGCCCAGGGGGCAGAAATGAACACTGAAGCTTTCTTT
CASSAQGAEMNTEAFF
>.|TRBV5-1|TRBD1|TRBJ2-7
TGCGCCAGCAGCTTAAACGGACAGGCCTTCTCCTACGAGCAGTACTTC
CASSLNGQAFSYEQYF
>once|TRBV18|.|TRBJ2-1
TGTGCCAGCTCACCTATTTATCTACAGGGATCGAGTGAGCAGTTCTTC
CASSPIYLQGSSEQFF
>once|TRBV12-2|.|TRBJ1-2
TGTGCAAGTCGTCCTAATGGCTACACCTTC
CASRPNGYTF
>few|TRBV6-5|TRBD1|TRBJ2-1
TGTGCCAGCAGTTACCCCGGGACAGGGGGAAGTTATGAGCAGTTCTTC
CASSYPGTGGSYEQFF
>few|TRBV28|.|TRBJ1-6
TGTGCCAGCAGATCCTCCGGGACACCGAGTTCACCCCTCCACTTT
CASRSSGTPSSPLHF
>.|TRBV19|.|TRBJ2-7
TGTGCCAGTAGTAGCGGGACCGCTACCTACGAGCAGTACTTC
CASSSGTATYEQYF
>.|TRBV19|TRBD1|TRBJ2-2
TGTGCCAGTAGTACTGGGACAGCGACCACCGGGGAGCTGTTTTTT
CASSTGTATTGELFF
>.|TRBV6-5|TRBD1|TRBJ2-3
TGTGCCAGCACCCGGGACAGGGGTATGGATACGCAGTATTTT
CASTRDRGMDTQYF
>.|TRBV24-1|.|TRBJ2-7
TGTGCCACCAGTGACTCTGGACAGACGTTAACGCAGTACTTC
CATSDSGQTLTQYF
>.|TRBV6-5|.|TRBJ2-2
TGTGCCAGCAGTAGGACAGCGAACACCGGGGAGCTGTTTTTT
CASSRTANTGELFF
>.|TRBV6-1|.|TRBJ2-7
TGTGCCAGCAGTGAAGCGCAGGGATCAGCCTACGAGCAGTACTTC
CASSEAQGSAYEQYF
>few|TRBV7-2|TRBD2|TRBJ2-3
TGTGCCAGCAGCTGGACTAGGTCCCCAGATACGCAGTATTTT
CASSWTRSPDTQYF
>once|TRBV7-9|TRBD2|TRBJ2-3
TGTGCCAGCAGCTTAGACGCGGGGGGTGGAGATACGCAGTATTTT
CASSLDAGGGDTQYF
>.|TRBV7-3|TRBD1|TRBJ2-2
TGTGCCAGCAGCCCGCCGGGACAGGGAGGCACCGGGGAGCTGTTTTTT
CASSPPGQGGTGELFF
>.|TRBV7-2|.|TRBJ2-3
TGTGCCAGCAGCTTAGTTGGGGGCGCCGCCACAGATACGCAGTATTTT
CASSLVGGAATDTQYF
>.|TRBV5-1|.|TRBJ2-3
TGCGCCAGCAGCTCCGGGACACAGACTAGCACAGATACGCAGTATTTT
CASSSGTQTSTDTQYF
>.|TRBV12-3/TRBV12-4|TRBD1|TRBJ2-5
TGTGCCAGCAGCCCCAGGGGGAAAGAGACCCAGTACTTC
CASSPRGKETQYF
>once|TRBV11-2|TRBD1|TRBJ1-1
TGTGCCAGCAGCTTAGGAGGACAGGGCCCTGAAGCTTTCTTT
CASSLGGQGPEAFF
>few|TRBV27|TRBD2|TRBJ2-2
TGTGCCAGCAATCGGACTAGCGGGGGGGAAAACACCGGGGAGCTGTTTTTT
CASNRTSGGENTGELFF
>.|TRBV7-2|.|TRBJ1-6
TGTGCCAGCAGCTACCGGACACGTTCACCCCTCCACTTT
CASSYRTRSPLHF
>.|TRBV6-6|.|TRBJ1-2
TGTGCCAGCAGTTACTCGAAAGAGTCCTATGGCTACACCTTC
CASSYSKESYGYTF
>.|TRBV10-1|.|TRBJ2-3
TGCGCCAGCAGTGAGTCCTCCACTTCTAGCACAGATACGCAGTATTTT
CASSESSTSSTDTQYF
>.|TRBV6-1|.|TRBJ2-3
TGTGCCAGCAGTGAAGCTCAGGGGGGCGGAGGCACAGATACGCAGTATTTT
CASSEAQGGGGTDTQYF
>.|TRBV19|.|TRBJ1-5
TGTGCCAGTAGTCTCCTGGGGGGGGATCAGCCCCAGCATTTT
CASSLLGGDQPQHF
>.|TRBV12-3/TRBV12-4|.|TRBJ1-2
TGTGCCAGCAGTTCACTGATCAATGGCTACACCTTC
CASSSLINGYTF
>once|TRBV6-2/TRBV6-3|TRBD1|TRBJ1-2
TGTGCCAGCAGCACCCCCGGGACAGGTCTTTCGAACTATGGCTACACCTTC
CASSTPGTGLSNYGYTF
>.|TRBV28|.|TRBJ2-7
TGTGCCAGCAGGACCCCGACGGGACACCCGCTCGAGCAGTACTTC
CASRTPTGHPLEQYF
>.|TRBV24-1|TRBD1|TRBJ2-2
TGTGCCACCAGTGGGGACAGGGCTTACACCGGGGAGCTGTTTTTT
CATSGDRAYTGELFF
>.|TRBV3-1/TRBV3-2|.|TRBJ2-1
TGTGCCAGCAGCCCCTCGACGGCGGGTGAGCAGTTCTTC
CASSPSTAGEQFF
>.|TRBV19|TRBD1|TRBJ2-6
TGTGCCAGTAGTACCCGGGACAGGGTTGATGGGGCCAACGTCCTGACTTTC
CASSTRDRVDGANVLTF
>.|TRBV28|.|TRBJ2-5
TGTGCCAGCAGTTTATTAGGTAGCGGCGCACAAGAGACCCAGTACTTC
CASSLLGSGAQETQYF
>once|TRBV30|.|TRBJ1-2
TGTGCCTTAGCGGGAACAAAGGGACCTCATGGCTACACCTTC
CALAGTKGPHGYTF
>few|TRBV4-3|TRBD1|TRBJ1-4
TGCGCCAGCAGCCAAGCGGCTTCGGGACAGGCGGGAGAAAAACTGTTTTTT
CASSQAASGQAGEKLFF
>.|TRBV12-3/TRBV12-4|.|TRBJ2-1
TGTGCCAGCAGTTTATACAGCTATGAGCAGTTCTTC
CASSLYSYEQFF
>.|TRBV10-2|.|TRBJ2-5
TGCGCCAGCAAGCTACTAGGCCAAGAGACCCAGTACTTC
CASKLLGQETQYF
>.|TRBV2|.|TRBJ2-3
TGTGCCAGCAGCCCCTTTACAATACGCACAGATACGCAGTATTTT
CASSPFTIRTDTQYF